Each of the 27 T cell receptor beta chains below was sequenced from the same sample in a study of Graves' ophthalmopathy and Graves' hyperthyroidism. Investigators amplified TCR beta CDR3 regions from RNA transcripts. RT-PCR was first run with HTBI primers, then multiplex PCR in a second round. TCRdb re-derived calls from the multiplex PCR reads in MiXCR, one entry per CDR3 protein. The sample records approximately 210,000 distinct CDR3 sequences, roughly a fifth being singletons. Source material: peripheral blood. These receptors originate from a woman between 50 and 59 years old with Graves' ophthalmopathy.

This clonotype appeared many times. The J gene is TRBJ2-5, the V gene TRBV27, with D possibly TRBD1 on 8 matching bases. This CDR3 spans 14 amino acids. V lost 7 bases and J 4 bases, leaving 16 bases between the germline ends. From germline, CDR1 is MNHEY and CDR2 SMNVEV (reference sequence). The DNA for the CDR3 is TGTGCCAGCATTGATACAGGGGGGGCAGAGACCCAGTACTTC. This translates into CASIDTGGAETQYF.

The rearrangement uses TRBV19 and TRBJ1-2; tentatively, D is TRBD1 (5 bases). V shed 6 bases and J shed 2 bases, with 16 bases lying between them. This CDR3 is built from 15 residues. Germline V gene lookup returns CDR1 LNHDA and CDR2 SQIVND (reference sequence). In nucleotides, the CDR3 is TGTGCCAGTAGAATGGATAGGGGAGTCAACTATGGCTACACCTTC. Translation: CASRMDRGVNYGYTF.

This clonotype was counted at least ten times. The rearrangement uses TRBV28 and TRBJ1-2; D is possibly TRBD1 (5 bases). The CDR3 is 16 amino acids. V was cut by 4 bases and J by 6 bases, with 21 bases left in between. Germline V lookup: CDR1 MDHEN, CDR2 SYDVKM. The CDR3 is CASSSKGRKGVDGYTF. The CDR3 DNA follows: TGTGCCAGCAGTTCTAAGGGCCGAAAAGGGGTGGATGGCTACACCTTC.

The CDR3 DNA reads TGCAGTGCTTTCTGGGAGACCCAGTACTTC. Its protein product is CSAFWETQYF. The chain joins TRBV20-1 to TRBJ2-5; D unresolved. The CDR3 is 10 residues long. V lost 5 bases to trimming and J lost 5 bases, with 6 bases between them. The germline CDR1 and CDR2 sequences are DFQATT and SNEGSKA (reference sequence).

Points on this clonotype: This sequence may be a read error, since a much larger clone differs from it by one base. The J gene is TRBJ2-4, the V gene TRBV20-1; TRBD2 agrees at 11 bases. The V gene's germline CDR1 is DFQATT and CDR2 SNEGSKA (reference sequence). This CDR3 is 15 amino acids long. Here the CDR3 DNA reads TGCAGTGCCCCGGGGGTAGCGGGGGGGAAAAACATTCAGTGCTTC. This translates into CSAPGVAGGKNIQCF.

This clonotype was detected ten times or more. The rearrangement links TRBV6-1 to TRBJ2-4, with a weak D call TRBD2 (6 bases). Germline lookup yields CDR1 MNHNS and CDR2 SASEGT. This CDR3 comprises 14 residues. Trimming stripped 6 bases from V and 6 bases from J, with 15 bases between. This CDR3 reads CASRTYTSSNIQYF. CDR3 in DNA: TGTGCCAGCAGGACCTACACTAGCTCAAACATTCAGTACTTC.

This clonotype occurred a few times. The chain recombines TRBV6-1 with TRBJ2-5, with 8 bases matching TRBD1. Germline CDR1 MNHNS, CDR2 SASEGT. With V trimmed by 6 bases and J by 4 bases, 4 bases remained unmatched. This CDR3 has 13 residues. CDR3 sequence: CASRTGAGETQYF. CDR3 nucleotide sequence: TGTGCCAGCAGGACAGGGGCGGGAGAGACCCAGTACTTC.

V gene TRBV3-1 combines with J gene TRBJ1-6, with D perhaps matching TRBD1 (5 bases). Per the germline V gene, CDR1 is LGHDT and CDR2 is YNNKEL (reference sequence). V lost 1 base and J lost 7, with 11 bases in between. The CDR3 consists of 15 residues. CDR3 loop: CASSQVVEGNSPLHF. CDR3 sequence (DNA): TGTGCCAGCAGCCAAGTTGTGGAGGGGAATTCACCCCTCCACTTT.

This clonotype was recorded many times. The rearrangement uses TRBV3-1 and TRBJ2-5; D remains ambiguous. Germline CDR1 is LGHDT and CDR2 is YNNKEL (reference sequence). Trimming left V 2 bases short and J 5 bases short, with 15 bases between. The CDR3 runs 15 residues. The CDR3 here is CASSQRSGELETQYF. In DNA form, the CDR3 reads TGTGCCAGCAGCCAACGTTCGGGCGAACTGGAGACCCAGTACTTC.

The V gene is TRBV12-3 or TRBV12-4, the J gene TRBJ1-1; possibly TRBD1 for D (6 bases). V lost 3 bases, J lost 2 bases, and 13 bases lay in between. The CDR3 consists of 15 residues. CDR3: CASSFTGSGNTEAFF. Written as DNA, the CDR3 is TGTGCCAGCAGTTTTACAGGGTCCGGAAACACTGAAGCTTTCTTT.

This clonotype was observed once. The J gene is TRBJ1-2, the V gene TRBV28; possible D gene TRBD1, 6 bases. Germline CDR1 MDHEN, CDR2 SYDVKM. This CDR3 comprises 15 residues. V lost 3 bases, J lost 7 bases, and 18 bases lay in between. This chain's CDR3 is CASSFSNWGAGGYTF. The CDR3 region has the DNA TGTGCCAGCAGTTTCAGTAATTGGGGGGCCGGTGGCTACACCTTC.

Regarding this clonotype: This may be a read error, as it is one base from a much larger clone. The V gene is TRBV4-1, the J gene TRBJ2-4, with D uncertain. The DNA matches TRBJ2-3 better at its end, which makes the J call doubtful. This CDR3 has 16 residues. Germline CDR1 MGHRA, CDR2 YSYEKL. The CDR3 nucleotides are TGCGCCAGCAGCCAAGAAAGTGGGCCCGGCGGTCAGCCCCAGTATTTT. Encoded protein: CASSQESGPGGQPQYF.

This clonotype was recorded at least ten times. The chain carries TRBV28 and TRBJ1-2; D is ambiguous. Germline V CDR1 and CDR2: MDHEN, SYDVKM. This CDR3 is 11 amino acids long. V gave up 8 bases and J gave up 2 bases, with 6 bases separating them. Here the CDR3 DNA reads TGTGCCAGCCAGAGAAACTATGGCTACACCTTC. Its translation is CASQRNYGYTF.

In its sample, this clonotype was seen many times. V is TRBV2 and J is TRBJ1-6; D ambiguous. This CDR3 is 13 amino acids long. The V and J ends lost 7 bases and 7 bases respectively, with 11 bases between them. CDR1 and CDR2 from the germline V gene are SNHLY and FYNNEI. The CDR3 DNA is TGTGCCAGCATTCCAGGAGGGAATTCACCCCTCCACTTT. Its protein product is CASIPGGNSPLHF.

The gene calls are TRBV5-1 and TRBJ2-7; 10 bases map to TRBD1. The CDR3 spans 14 residues. The V gene's germline CDR1 is SGHRS and CDR2 YFSETQ. J was trimmed by 7 bases and V by 1 base; bases with no gene match: 5. CDR3 nucleotide sequence: TGCGCCAGCAGCTTGCTGACAGGGGGCCGGGAGCAGTACTTC. Translating it yields CASSLLTGGREQYF.

V gene TRBV29-1 combines with J gene TRBJ1-5; 9 nucleotides agree with TRBD1. This CDR3 region has 13 residues. Germline V gene sequence: CDR1 SQVTM, CDR2 ANQGSEA. V was pared by 4 bases and J by 9 bases, with 7 bases of the junction left unmatched. The chain's CDR3 is CSVGSDRGLPQHF. The CDR3 DNA is TGCAGCGTTGGGTCGGACAGGGGTTTGCCCCAGCATTTT.

Written as DNA, the CDR3 is TGTGCCAGCAGTCCCCGTGGACTAGCGTACGAGCAGTACTTC. Translation gives CASSPRGLAYEQYF. The chain joins TRBV6-1 to TRBJ2-7, with 9 bases that match TRBD2. The germline CDR1 and CDR2 sequences are MNHNS and SASEGT. J lost 4 bases, V lost 5 bases, and 6 bases had no gene match. This CDR3 spans 14 amino acids.

This chain joins TRBV11-2 and TRBJ2-7; D is ambiguous. V shed 0 bases and J shed 5 bases, with 11 bases lying between them. The CDR3 extends over 14 amino acids. Germline V gene sequence: CDR1 SGHAT, CDR2 FQNNGV. The CDR3, as DNA: TGTGCCAGCAGCTTAGATTTAGGGTTCCACGAGCAGTACTTC. Translating it yields CASSLDLGFHEQYF.

The chain carries TRBV9 and TRBJ2-7, with unresolved D. Deletions cut 0 bases from V and 6 bases from J, with 10 bases between. The CDR3 extends over 13 amino acids. The germline gives CDR1 SGDLS, CDR2 YYNGEE. The DNA for the CDR3 is TGTGCCAGCAGCGTAGATCTCACTGGCGAGCAGTACTTC. Translating it yields CASSVDLTGEQYF.

The V call is TRBV11-2, the J call TRBJ1-1; D is perhaps TRBD1 (5 bases). Germline CDR1 SGHAT, CDR2 FQNNGV. V gave up 5 bases and J gave up 0 bases, with 16 bases separating them. There are 16 residues in the CDR3. The CDR3 sequence: CASSLTAQGLNTEAFF. The CDR3 DNA sequence: TGTGCCAGCAGCCTAACCGCCCAGGGCTTGAACACTGAAGCTTTCTTT.

This clonotype was counted between two and nine times. The chain has TRBV20-1 and TRBJ2-7, with 10 bases fitting TRBD2. Trimming at V came to 6 bases and at J to 3 bases, leaving 14 bases not matched to a gene. Germline V CDR1 and CDR2: DFQATT, SNEGSKA (reference sequence). This CDR3 contains 16 residues. The CDR3: CSATPWTSGSFYEQYF. As DNA, the CDR3 is TGCAGTGCCACCCCCTGGACTAGCGGTAGCTTCTACGAGCAGTACTTC.

In its sample, this clonotype was seen a few times. This chain connects TRBV13 to TRBJ2-7; no definite D call. This CDR3 comprises 13 residues. V was trimmed by 4 bases and J by 0 bases, leaving 7 bases between them. Germline values: CDR1 PRHDT, CDR2 FYEKMQ (reference sequence). The CDR3 is CASSSFSSYEQYF. In DNA, the CDR3 is TGTGCCAGCAGCTCCTTCTCCTCCTACGAGCAGTACTTC.

The sample holds many counts of this clonotype. The rearrangement joins TRBV28 to TRBJ2-5, with D tentatively TRBD1 (5 bases). V lost 1 base to trimming and J lost 2 bases, with 11 bases between them. Germline V gives CDR1 MDHEN, CDR2 SYDVKM. CDR3 length: 15 residues. CDR3 sequence: CASSLFQGDQETQYF. The CDR3, as DNA: TGTGCCAGCAGTTTATTCCAGGGCGATCAAGAGACCCAGTACTTC.

Details on this clonotype: This could be a read error, since a much larger clone is one nucleotide away. The chain joins TRBV7-6 to TRBJ2-7; D is unresolved. Per germline, CDR1 SGHVS and CDR2 FNYEAQ. This CDR3 has 13 amino acids. The CDR3 sequence is CSSSSDGFYEQYF. CDR3 sequence (DNA): TGTTCCAGCAGCTCGGACGGATTCTACGAGCAGTACTTC.

This clonotype was counted ten times or more. The chain is built from TRBV7-3 and TRBJ2-5; D not resolved. V lost 0 bases, J lost 1 base, and 9 bases lay in between. This CDR3 spans 15 amino acids. Germline V gene lookup returns CDR1 SGHTA and CDR2 FQGTGA. As DNA, the CDR3 is TGTGCCAGCAGCTTAACTAGTGGGCCCCAAGAGACCCAGTACTTC. Encoded protein: CASSLTSGPQETQYF. Supplemented by reference TRBV7-3 and TRBJ2-5, the full variable domain reads GAGVSQTPSNKVTEKGKYVELRCDPISGHTALYWYRQSLGQGPEFLIYFQGTGAADDSGLPNDRFFAVRPEGSVSTLKIQRTERGDSAVYLCASSLTSGPQETQYFGPGTRLLVL.

This clonotype was observed many times. The rearrangement uses TRBV7-6 and TRBJ2-7, with TRBD2 identical over 11 bases. The CDR3 spans 18 residues. V lost 4 bases, J lost 4 bases, and 15 bases stayed unmatched. CDR1 and CDR2 (germline): SGHVS, FNYEAQ. CDR3 sequence reads: CASSSGTSTSGNEYEQYF. In DNA, the CDR3 is TGTGCCAGCAGCTCCGGAACTTCGACTAGCGGGAACGAGTACGAGCAGTACTTC.

This clonotype was counted at least ten times. The chain joins TRBV11-2 to TRBJ1-2; no reliable D call. The germline V and J ends were trimmed by 5 bases and 4 bases, with 26 bases remaining between them. This CDR3 contains 18 residues. Looked up from germline, CDR1 is SGHAT and CDR2 is FQNNGV. CDR3 in DNA: TGTGCCAGCAGCCTACACCCACCGGGAGGCAGAGTTATCTATGGCTACACCTTC. Protein: CASSLHPPGGRVIYGYTF.